The 10 T cell receptor beta chains below were found in one sample sequenced in a study of blood T cell repertoires in COVID-19. The method was immunoSEQ multiplex PCR; TCRdb's version includes in-frame clones alone and lacks a portion of them. The table shows 200,000 to 300,000 clones, with more than 70% occurring only once. Sequences were obtained from peripheral blood. The receptors stem from a woman at least 80 years old with COVID-19, enrolled during active disease.

The genes are TRBV25-1 and TRBJ1-2; D not certain. Germline CDR1 is MGHDK and CDR2 is SYGVNS. The CDR3 has 13 residues. V was trimmed by 3 bases and J by 0 bases, leaving 5 bases between them. DNA of the CDR3: TGTGCCAGCAGTGATCCAGCTAACTATGGCTACACCTTC. Residues: CASSDPANYGYTF.

The chain has TRBV18 and TRBJ1-2; D gene unclear. CDR1 and CDR2 from the germline V gene are KGHSH and LQKENI. This CDR3 has 14 residues. Trimming removed 2 bases from V and 4 bases from J, with 11 bases in between. CDR3 sequence reads: CASSPSVTSYGYTF. CDR3 nucleotide sequence: TGTGCCAGCTCACCATCTGTAACCAGCTATGGCTACACCTTC.

This clone was observed a handful of times. The CDR3 is CASSPRQGPSPEAFF. As DNA, the CDR3 is TGTGCCAGCTCACCACGGCAGGGGCCGTCGCCTGAAGCTTTCTTT. J is TRBJ1-1 and V is TRBV18, with D possibly being TRBD1 (6 bases). The germline CDR1 and CDR2 sequences are KGHSH and LQKENI. The CDR3 is made up of 15 amino acids. With 1 base removed from V and 6 bases from J, the gap between germline ends came to 15 bases.

The gene calls are TRBV28 and TRBJ1-1, with 9 bases lining up with TRBD1. CDR1 and CDR2 (germline): MDHEN, SYDVKM. The V gene end was trimmed by 8 bases and the J gene end by 5 bases; junction bases not matched to a gene: 6. This CDR3 comprises 13 residues. CDR3 region: CASGDRGGTEAFF. In DNA form, the CDR3 reads TGTGCCAGCGGCGACAGGGGGGGAACTGAAGCTTTCTTT.

The chain links TRBV7-2 to TRBJ1-2, with 10 bases fitting TRBD1. After removal of 4 bases from V and 6 bases from J, the junction contained 5 bases not matched to a gene. Per germline, CDR1 SGHTA and CDR2 FQGNSA. This CDR3 region has 14 residues. The CDR3 protein is CASSSDRGRDGYTF. The CDR3 nucleotides read TGTGCCAGCAGCTCTGACAGGGGGCGAGATGGCTACACCTTC. Using reference TRBV7-2 and TRBJ1-2 for the parts outside the CDR3, the full variable domain is GAGVSQSPSNKVTEKGKDVELRCDPISGHTALYWYRQSLGQGLEFLIYFQGNSAPDKSGLPSDRFSAERTGGSVSTLTIQRTQQEDSAVYLCASSSDRGRDGYTFGSGTRLTVV.

V usage is TRBV14 and J usage is TRBJ1-3; 7 nucleotides line up with TRBD1. Germline V gives CDR1 SGHDN, CDR2 FVKESK. The CDR3 covers 16 residues. The V segment lost 1 base and the J segment 1 base; nucleotides outside the gene matches: 4. CDR3 in DNA: TGTGCCAGCAGCCAAGTTTCCAGGGGGTCTGGAAACACCATATATTTT. It codes for CASSQVSRGSGNTIYF.

The chain has TRBV18 and TRBJ1-4, with TRBD1 as a possible D gene (5 bases). Germline V lookup: CDR1 KGHSH, CDR2 LQKENI. V gave up 3 bases and J gave up 5 bases, with 10 bases separating them. The CDR3 has 14 residues. The CDR3 spells CASSPGLRNEKLFF. The CDR3 coding sequence is TGTGCCAGCTCACCGGGACTGCGAAATGAAAAACTGTTTTTT. Combining the CDR3 with reference TRBV18 and TRBJ1-4 gives the whole variable domain NAGVMQNPRHLVRRRGQEARLRCSPMKGHSHVYWYRQLPEEGLKFMVYLQKENIIDESGMPKERFSAEFPKEGPSILRIQQVVRGDSAAYFCASSPGLRNEKLFFGSGTQLSVL.

This chain connects TRBV19 to TRBJ1-2, with D unclear. The germline V gene has CDR1 LNHDA and CDR2 SQIVND (reference sequence). Between the trimmed V and J ends, which lost 3 bases and 8 bases, there was a span of 10 bases. CDR3 length equals 12 residues. DNA of the CDR3: TGTGCCAGTAGTATGAACGGAGACGGCTACACCTTC. Amino acids: CASSMNGDGYTF. The variable domain in full, completed from reference TRBV19 and TRBJ1-2, reads DGGITQSPKYLFRKEGQNVTLSCEQNLNHDAMYWYRQDPGQGLRLIYYSQIVNDFQKGDIAEGYSVSREKKESFPLTVTSAQKNPTAFYLCASSMNGDGYTFGSGTRLTVV.

This chain uses TRBV7-9 with TRBJ1-5, with TRBD1 identical over 9 bases. Germline CDR1 reads SEHNR; CDR2 reads FQNEAQ (reference sequence). V gave up 1 base and J gave up 1 base; unmatched junction bases: 8. The CDR3 is 18 amino acids. CDR3 coding DNA: TGTGCCAGCAGCTTAGGGGACAGGGCCCTTTTAAGCAATCAGCCCCAGCATTTT. Protein product: CASSLGDRALLSNQPQHF.

V and J are TRBV30 and TRBJ1-2, with 10 positions matching TRBD1. CDR1 is GTSNPN, CDR2 SVGIG, per germline (reference sequence). V lost 3 bases to trimming and J lost 0 bases; unmatched junction nucleotides: 7. The CDR3 covers 16 residues. The CDR3 spells CAWRGGQGFPNYGYTF. The CDR3 DNA sequence: TGTGCCTGGAGGGGGGGACAGGGGTTCCCTAACTATGGCTACACCTTC.